Below, 18 T cell receptor beta chains from the same sample are listed, as sequenced in a study of T cells in Graves' hyperthyroidism and ophthalmopathy. From RNA transcripts, TCR beta CDR3 regions were amplified. HTBI primers were used for first-round RT-PCR of the TCR CDR3. Via MiXCR, TCRdb re-called the multiplex PCR reads, giving one row per CDR3 protein. The repertoire holds 480,000 or so distinct CDR3 sequences, with around 50% as singletons. Sequencing was performed on peripheral blood or thyroid tissue (not recorded which). The receptors were sampled from an adult woman with Graves' disease, either hyperthyroidism or ophthalmopathy (not recorded which).

This clonotype was recorded many times. The chain uses TRBV11-2 and TRBJ2-7; TRBD1 matches at 7 bases. V shed 5 bases, J shed 2 bases, and the junction held 15 bases outside the gene matches. This CDR3 spans 17 amino acids. Germline assignment: CDR1 SGHAT and CDR2 FQNNGV. The CDR3 here is CASSPSPGQERTYEQYF. The CDR3 nucleotides are TGTGCCAGCAGCCCATCCCCTGGACAGGAGAGAACCTACGAGCAGTACTTC.

This clonotype has just a few counts. V gene TRBV30 combines with J gene TRBJ1-1; 8 nucleotides line up with TRBD1. CDR3 size: 14 residues. V trimming: 3 bases; J trimming: 5 bases; junction bases outside the gene matches: 8. The germline gives CDR1 GTSNPN, CDR2 SVGIG (reference sequence). Here the CDR3 DNA reads TGTGCCTGGAGAAAGACAGGGGTTGGGACTGAAGCTTTCTTT. Amino acids: CAWRKTGVGTEAFF.

The chain couples TRBV24-1 to TRBJ2-2, with D possibly matching TRBD2 (6 bases). V lost 5 bases, J lost 3 bases, and 9 bases lay in between. The CDR3 covers 14 residues. Germline CDR1 KGHDR, CDR2 SFDVKD. The CDR3 DNA reads as TGTGCCACCAGTGGAGGGGAGGACACCGGGGAGCTGTTTTTT. It yields the protein CATSGGEDTGELFF.

The rearrangement joins TRBV24-1 to TRBJ2-5; D not certain. The germline V gene encodes CDR1 KGHDR and CDR2 SFDVKD. The CDR3 has 12 amino acids. V lost 9 bases and J lost 5, with 12 bases in between. The CDR3 here is CATSKDSETQYF. CDR3 sequence (DNA): TGTGCCACCTCCAAAGACTCCGAGACCCAGTACTTC.

This clonotype has ten or more counts. The chain has TRBV7-2 and TRBJ1-6, with D perhaps TRBD1 (5 bases). Germline V gene lookup returns CDR1 SGHTA and CDR2 FQGNSA. V gave up 7 bases and J gave up 4 bases, with 11 bases separating them. This CDR3 comprises 14 residues. CDR3: CASTMDTYNSPLHF. For the CDR3, the DNA is TGTGCCAGCACCATGGACACTTATAATTCACCCCTCCACTTT.

For this clonotype: One junction end disagrees with the germline gene, perhaps due to a read error. V is TRBV27 and J is TRBJ1-2, with a possible D match to TRBD1 (6 bases). The CDR3 length is 13 residues. CDR1 and CDR2 from the germline V gene are MNHEY and SMNVEV (reference sequence). The CDR3 spells CASRLRGANGCTF. The CDR3 bases are TGTGCCAGCAGGCTGAGGGGGGCGAATGGCTGCACCTTC.

The V call is TRBV6-1, the J call TRBJ1-1; D gene unclear. The V gene's germline CDR1 is MNHNS and CDR2 SASEGT. This CDR3 is 14 amino acids long. Trimming removed 6 bases at V and 0 bases at J, with 11 bases between. This CDR3 reads CASRAQKVNTEAFF. The CDR3 nucleotides are TGTGCCAGCAGGGCACAGAAAGTGAACACTGAAGCTTTCTTT.

This rearrangement joins TRBV20-1 to TRBJ2-7; weak D call: TRBD1 (6 bases). V lost 1 base, J lost 0 bases, and 10 bases lay in between. Germline CDR1 is DFQATT and CDR2 is SNEGSKA (reference sequence). This CDR3 spans 14 amino acids. For the CDR3, the DNA is TGCAGTGCTAGAGGAGGGGGTGGCTCCTACGAGCAGTACTTC. This gives the protein CSARGGGGSYEQYF.

There are a few counts of this clonotype. A much larger clone differs by one base, so this may be a read error. The genes are TRBV7-9 and TRBJ1-2, with D unclear. CDR3 length equals 12 residues. In germline, CDR1 is SEHNR, CDR2 FQNEAQ (reference sequence). V shed 2 bases and J shed 9 bases, with 10 bases lying between them. CDR3 protein: CASSLRPYSYTF. DNA for the CDR3: TGTGCCAGCAGCTTAAGGCCATATAGCTACACCTTC.

This clonotype was recorded many times. The rearrangement uses TRBV20-1 and TRBJ1-1, with D hard to call. Trimming took 3 bases from V and 2 from J, leaving 7 bases between them. This CDR3 comprises 12 residues. Germline assignment: CDR1 DFQATT and CDR2 SNEGSKA (reference sequence). CDR3 region: CSARTQNTEAFF. CDR3 nucleotides: TGCAGTGCTAGGACTCAAAACACTGAAGCTTTCTTT.

The sample holds a few counts of this clonotype. CDR3 amino acids: CASSQARIEKLFF. The CDR3 bases are TGTGCCAGCAGCCAAGCGAGGATTGAAAAACTGTTTTTT. The chain recombines TRBV3-1 with TRBJ1-4, with D hard to call. In germline, CDR1 is LGHDT, CDR2 YNNKEL (reference sequence). Trimming cost V 1 base and J 7 bases, with 7 bases left between them. The length of the CDR3 is 13 residues.

V and J are TRBV9 and TRBJ2-1; D uncertain. The CDR3 is made up of 13 amino acids. The germline V gene has CDR1 SGDLS and CDR2 YYNGEE. V was pared by 0 bases and J by 6 bases, with 7 bases between. The chain's CDR3 is CASSVGPTNEQFF. In DNA form, the CDR3 reads TGTGCCAGCAGCGTAGGGCCCACCAATGAGCAGTTCTTC.

The CDR3 loop is CAISENRKTGYGYTF. The CDR3 nucleotides read TGTGCCATCAGCGAGAACCGAAAGACGGGCTATGGCTACACCTTC. The gene calls are TRBV10-3 and TRBJ1-2; no definite D call. From germline, CDR1 is ENHRY and CDR2 SYGVKD. This CDR3 has 15 residues. Deletions cut 6 bases from V and 4 bases from J, with 18 bases between.

The rearrangement links TRBV10-2 to TRBJ2-7, with TRBD2 as a possible D gene (6 bases). CDR1 and CDR2 from the germline V gene are WSHSY and SAAADI. The V gene lost 3 bases and the J gene lost 3 bases, with 9 bases spanning the gap. This CDR3 contains 13 residues. CDR3 amino acids: CASSEGGFYEQYF. The CDR3 region has the DNA TGCGCCAGCAGTGAAGGAGGGTTCTACGAGCAGTACTTC.

The table lists this clonotype with a few counts. The rearrangement uses TRBV19 and TRBJ1-5; D remains unclear. Trimming took off 3 bases at V and 6 bases at J, with 9 bases between the two ends. The CDR3 is 13 residues long. Germline lookup yields CDR1 LNHDA and CDR2 SQIVND (reference sequence). Here the CDR3 DNA reads TGTGCCAGTAGTATTCGAGGTCCTCAGCCCCAGCATTTT. This gives the protein CASSIRGPQPQHF.

The V call is TRBV5-6, the J call TRBJ1-1; D possibly corresponds to TRBD1 (5 bases). The V gene lost 5 bases and the J gene lost 4 bases, with 12 bases spanning the gap. The CDR3 consists of 13 residues. Germline V gene data show CDR1 as SGHDT and CDR2 as YYEEEE. As DNA, the CDR3 is TGTGCCAGCAGGCGGGCAGGGAGCACTGAAGCTTTCTTT. This gives the protein CASRRAGSTEAFF.

The sample holds many counts of this clonotype. The CDR3 is CASSQHRGPGELFF. The CDR3 DNA is TGTGCCAGCAGCCAGCACAGGGGTCCCGGGGAGCTGTTTTTT. The chain is built from TRBV14 and TRBJ2-2; 7 nucleotides line up with TRBD1. After removal of 3 bases from V and 6 bases from J, the junction contained 4 bases not matched to a gene. Germline-derived CDR1 and CDR2 are SGHDN and FVKESK. The CDR3 is 14 amino acids. The full variable domain, its missing parts supplied by reference TRBV14 and TRBJ2-2, is EAGVTQFPSHSVIEKGQTVTLRCDPISGHDNLYWYRRVMGKEIKFLLHFVKESKQDESGMPNNRFLAERTGGTYSTLKVQPAELEDSGVYFCASSQHRGPGELFFGEGSRLTVL.

A single count supports this clonotype. The chain has TRBV7-9 and TRBJ2-5; unclear D gene. The CDR3 length is 13 residues. The germline V gene has CDR1 SEHNR and CDR2 FQNEAQ (reference sequence). V lost 3 bases and J lost 5, with 10 bases in between. The CDR3 here is CASSLYSGETQYF. For the CDR3, the DNA is TGTGCCAGCAGCTTGTACTCTGGGGAGACCCAGTACTTC. Based on the CDR3 plus reference TRBV7-9 and TRBJ2-5, the full variable domain is DTGVSQNPRHKITKRGQNVTFRCDPISEHNRLYWYRQTLGQGPEFLTYFQNEAQLEKSRLLSDRFSAERPKGSFSTLEIQRTEQGDSAMYLCASSLYSGETQYFGPGTRLLVL.